These 10 T cell receptor beta chains were sequenced from one sample in a study of OX40 agonist ivuxolimab in advanced cancers. Profiled with immunoSEQ multiplex PCR; TCRdb holds only in-frame clones, not every one. The profile shows tens of thousands of clones, roughly 89% of them singletons. Material: CD4+ or CD8+ T cells sorted from blood, obtained in a trial of the OX40 agonist ivuxolimab. These receptors all stem from an adult with an advanced solid tumor such as melanoma, head and neck, liver or kidney cancer.

The genes are TRBV28 and TRBJ1-6; 10 bases line up with TRBD1. This CDR3 region has 16 residues. Germline CDR1 and CDR2: MDHEN and SYDVKM. With V trimmed by 6 bases and J by 0 bases, 2 bases remained unmatched. CDR3 sequence: CASRTGGASYNSPLHF. The CDR3, as DNA: TGTGCCAGCAGGACAGGGGGCGCCTCCTATAATTCACCCCTCCACTTT.

The V call is TRBV5-1, the J call TRBJ1-3, with a tentative D call TRBD1 (5 bases). The germline V and J ends were trimmed by 3 bases and 0 bases, with 13 bases remaining between them. From germline, CDR1 is SGHRS and CDR2 YFSETQ. The CDR3 contains 16 residues. CDR3 nucleotides: TGCGCCAGCAGCTCCAAGGACATGAGCTCTGGAAACACCATATATTTT. Its translation is CASSSKDMSSGNTIYF.

The chain uses TRBV7-2 and TRBJ2-1, with 13 bases matching TRBD2. Germline V CDR1 and CDR2: SGHTA, FQGNSA. The CDR3 contains 18 residues. Trimming took 5 bases from V and 6 from J; bases not matched to a gene: 13. The CDR3 DNA sequence: TGTGCCAGCAGCGACCGACTAGCGGGAGGCCAAGACTCCAATGAGCAGTTCTTC. It yields the protein CASSDRLAGGQDSNEQFF.

The chain uses TRBV19 and TRBJ2-7; 12 positions agree with TRBD2. This CDR3 has 13 residues. In germline, CDR1 is LNHDA, CDR2 SQIVND (reference sequence). The V and J ends lost 9 bases and 6 bases, in that order; junction bases with no gene match: 6. The CDR3 nucleotides are TGTGCCAGCCGTCGGACTAGCGGGGTCGAGCAGTACTTC. This gives the protein CASRRTSGVEQYF.

J is TRBJ2-1 and V is TRBV7-8; tentatively, D is TRBD1 (6 bases). Germline V gene sequence: CDR1 SGHVS, CDR2 FQNEAQ. Deletions cut 10 bases from V and 10 bases from J, with 26 bases between. The CDR3 has 15 residues. CDR3 sequence: CATGPHQQGFTEQFF. DNA for the CDR3: TGTGCCACCGGACCCCACCAACAGGGTTTCACGGAGCAGTTCTTC.

The genes are TRBV28 and TRBJ1-5; D gene unclear. Germline CDR1 MDHEN, CDR2 SYDVKM. The CDR3 has 13 residues. V lost 6 bases, J lost 0 bases, and 6 bases lay in between. The CDR3 sequence: CASRASSNQPQHF. CDR3 nucleotides: TGTGCCAGCAGGGCAAGTAGCAATCAGCCCCAGCATTTT.

The rearrangement links TRBV28 to TRBJ2-3; D might be TRBD1 (6 bases). Germline V gives CDR1 MDHEN, CDR2 SYDVKM. V lost 5 bases and J 11 bases, leaving 14 bases between the germline ends. The CDR3 is 12 residues long. The CDR3 spells CASSVFPGQQYF. The CDR3 bases are TGTGCCAGCAGTGTATTTCCGGGACAGCAGTATTTT. The whole variable domain, filled in from reference TRBV28 and TRBJ2-3, reads DVKVTQSSRYLVKRTGEKVFLECVQDMDHENMFWYRQDPGLGLRLIYFSYDVKMKEKGDIPEGYSVSREKKERFSLILESASTNQTSMYLCASSVFPGQQYFGPGTRLTVL.

This clone has a handful of counts. The chain is built from TRBV7-9 and TRBJ2-7, with D perhaps TRBD1 (6 bases). This CDR3 region has 14 residues. Deletions cut 5 bases from V and 1 base from J, with 12 bases between. Germline V lookup: CDR1 SEHNR, CDR2 FQNEAQ (reference sequence). The CDR3: CASSSRTASYEQYF. In nucleotides, the CDR3 is TGTGCCAGCAGCAGCAGGACAGCTTCCTACGAGCAGTACTTC.

The chain joins TRBV28 to TRBJ2-3; 15 nucleotides agree with TRBD2. CDR1 and CDR2 (germline): MDHEN, SYDVKM. Trimming cost V 8 bases and J 2 bases; bases outside gene matches: 2. This CDR3 has 15 amino acids. Written as DNA, the CDR3 is TGTGCCAGCGGGACTAGCGGGAGGCCCACAGATACGCAGTATTTT. Translated, it gives CASGTSGRPTDTQYF.

The chain uses TRBV7-2 and TRBJ2-7; a weak D match, TRBD1 (5 bases). V gave up 8 bases and J gave up 5 bases, with 13 bases separating them. This CDR3 is built from 12 residues. Germline V gene lookup returns CDR1 SGHTA and CDR2 FQGNSA. As DNA, the CDR3 is TGTGCCAGCGGTGGCAGGGCGGACGAGCAGTACTTC. It codes for CASGGRADEQYF.